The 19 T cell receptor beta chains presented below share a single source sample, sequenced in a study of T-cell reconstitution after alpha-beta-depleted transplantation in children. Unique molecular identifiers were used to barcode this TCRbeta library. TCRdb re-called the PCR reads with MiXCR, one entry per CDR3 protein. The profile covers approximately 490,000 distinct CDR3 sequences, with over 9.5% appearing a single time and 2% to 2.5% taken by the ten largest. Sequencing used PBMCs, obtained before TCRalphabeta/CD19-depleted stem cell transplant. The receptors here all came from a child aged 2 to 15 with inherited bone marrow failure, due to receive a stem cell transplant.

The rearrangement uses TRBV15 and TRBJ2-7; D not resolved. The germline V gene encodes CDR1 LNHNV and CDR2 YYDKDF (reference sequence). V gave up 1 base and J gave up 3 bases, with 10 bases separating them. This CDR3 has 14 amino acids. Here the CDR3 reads CATSRAGGSYEQYF. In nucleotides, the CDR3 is TGTGCCACCAGCAGAGCGGGCGGCAGCTACGAGCAGTACTTC. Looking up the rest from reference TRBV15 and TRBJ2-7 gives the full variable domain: DAMVIQNPRYQVTQFGKPVTLSCSQTLNHNVMYWYQQKSSQAPKLLFHYYDKDFNNEADTPDNFQSRRPNTSFCFLDIRSPGLGDTAMYLCATSRAGGSYEQYFGPGTRLTVT.

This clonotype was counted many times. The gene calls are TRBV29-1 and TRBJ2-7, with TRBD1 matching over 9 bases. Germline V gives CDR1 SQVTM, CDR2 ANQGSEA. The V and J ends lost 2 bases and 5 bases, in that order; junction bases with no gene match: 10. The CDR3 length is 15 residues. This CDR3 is CSVETGTGIPDEQYF. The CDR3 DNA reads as TGCAGCGTTGAAACCGGGACAGGGATCCCGGACGAGCAGTACTTC.

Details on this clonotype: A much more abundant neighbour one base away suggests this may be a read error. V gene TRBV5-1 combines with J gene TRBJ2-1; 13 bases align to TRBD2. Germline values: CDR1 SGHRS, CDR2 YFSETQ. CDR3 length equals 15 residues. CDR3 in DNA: TGCGCCAGCAGCTCAGGACTAGCGGGAGACCATGAGCATTTCTTC. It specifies CASSSGLAGDHEHFF.

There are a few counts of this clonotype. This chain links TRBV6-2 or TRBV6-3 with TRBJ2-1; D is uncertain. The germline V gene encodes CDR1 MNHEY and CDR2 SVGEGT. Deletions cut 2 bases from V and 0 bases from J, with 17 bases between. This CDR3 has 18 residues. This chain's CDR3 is CASSYRHYRRSSYNEQFF. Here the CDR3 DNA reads TGTGCCAGCAGTTACCGACACTATCGCCGAAGCTCCTACAATGAGCAGTTCTTC.

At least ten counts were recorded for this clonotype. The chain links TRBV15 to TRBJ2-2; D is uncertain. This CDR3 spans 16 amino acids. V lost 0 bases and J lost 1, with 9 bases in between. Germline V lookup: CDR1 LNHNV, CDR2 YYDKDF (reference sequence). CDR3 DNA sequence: TGTGCCACCAGCAGAGATAGGGCCGGGAACACCGGGGAGCTGTTTTTT. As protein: CATSRDRAGNTGELFF.

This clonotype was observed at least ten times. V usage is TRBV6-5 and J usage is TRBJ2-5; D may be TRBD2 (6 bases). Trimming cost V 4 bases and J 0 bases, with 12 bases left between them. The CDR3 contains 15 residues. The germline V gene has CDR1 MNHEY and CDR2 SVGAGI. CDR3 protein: CASSFHRGYQETQYF. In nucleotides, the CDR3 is TGTGCCAGCAGTTTCCACCGGGGGTACCAAGAGACCCAGTACTTC.

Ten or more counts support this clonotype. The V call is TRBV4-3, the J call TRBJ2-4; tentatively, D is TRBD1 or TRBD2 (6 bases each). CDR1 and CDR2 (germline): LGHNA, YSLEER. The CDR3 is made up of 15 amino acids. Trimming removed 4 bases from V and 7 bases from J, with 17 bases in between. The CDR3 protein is CASSLLEGGTNIQYF. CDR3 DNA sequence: TGCGCCAGCAGCCTGTTAGAGGGGGGAACGAACATTCAGTACTTC.

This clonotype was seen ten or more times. The CDR3 loop reads CASSWTGPYNEQFF. The CDR3, as DNA: TGTGCCAGCAGTTGGACCGGGCCTTACAATGAGCAGTTCTTC. The V call is TRBV12-3 or TRBV12-4, the J call TRBJ2-1; D is unclear. The length of the CDR3 is 14 residues. Trimming removed 4 bases at V and 4 bases at J, with 11 bases between.

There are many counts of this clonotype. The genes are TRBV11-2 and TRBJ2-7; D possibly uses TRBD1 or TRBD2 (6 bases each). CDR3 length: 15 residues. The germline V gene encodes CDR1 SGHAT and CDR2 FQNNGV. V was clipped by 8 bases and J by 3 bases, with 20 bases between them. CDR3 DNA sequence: TGTGCCAGCTTTCCCGCAGATGGAGGGGGCTACGAGCAGTACTTC. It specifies CASFPADGGGYEQYF.

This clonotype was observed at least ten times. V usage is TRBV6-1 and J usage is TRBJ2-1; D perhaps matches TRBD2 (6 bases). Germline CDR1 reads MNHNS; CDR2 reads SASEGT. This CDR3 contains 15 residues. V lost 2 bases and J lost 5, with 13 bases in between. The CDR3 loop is CASSEFSGGDNEQFF. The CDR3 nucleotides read TGTGCCAGCAGTGAATTTAGCGGAGGGGACAATGAGCAGTTCTTC.

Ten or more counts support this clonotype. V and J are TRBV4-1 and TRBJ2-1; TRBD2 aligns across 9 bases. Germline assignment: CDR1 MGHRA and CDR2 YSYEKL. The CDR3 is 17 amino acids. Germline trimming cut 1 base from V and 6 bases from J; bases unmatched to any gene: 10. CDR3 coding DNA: TGCGCCAGCAGCCAAGGTGTGCTGGCGGGAGGGTCCAATGAGCAGTTCTTC. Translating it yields CASSQGVLAGGSNEQFF.

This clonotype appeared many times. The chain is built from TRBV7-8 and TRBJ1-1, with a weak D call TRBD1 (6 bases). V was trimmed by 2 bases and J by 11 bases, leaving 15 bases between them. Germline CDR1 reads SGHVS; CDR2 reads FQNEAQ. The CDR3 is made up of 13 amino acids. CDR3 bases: TGTGCCAGCAGCTTAACGACAGGCCTCGACGCTTTCTTT. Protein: CASSLTTGLDAFF.

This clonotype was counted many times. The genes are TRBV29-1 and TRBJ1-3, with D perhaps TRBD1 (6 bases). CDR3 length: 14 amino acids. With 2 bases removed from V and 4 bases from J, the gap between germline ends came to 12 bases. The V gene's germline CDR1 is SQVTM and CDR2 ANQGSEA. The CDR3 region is CSVEPQGTGNTIYF. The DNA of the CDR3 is TGCAGCGTTGAACCACAGGGAACGGGAAACACCATATATTTT.

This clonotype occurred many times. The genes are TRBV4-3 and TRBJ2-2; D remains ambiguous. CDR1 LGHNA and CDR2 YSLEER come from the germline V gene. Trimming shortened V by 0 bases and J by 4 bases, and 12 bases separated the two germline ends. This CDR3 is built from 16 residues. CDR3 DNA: TGCGCCAGCAGCCAAGATTATAGTAGGGTCACCGGGGAGCTGTTTTTT. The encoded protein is CASSQDYSRVTGELFF.

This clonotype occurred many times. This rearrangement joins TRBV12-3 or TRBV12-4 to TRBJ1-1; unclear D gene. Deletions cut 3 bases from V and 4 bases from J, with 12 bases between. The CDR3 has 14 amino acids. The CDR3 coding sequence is TGTGCCAGCAGTTTGGGTCCCTTTGGCACTGAAGCTTTCTTT. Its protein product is CASSLGPFGTEAFF.

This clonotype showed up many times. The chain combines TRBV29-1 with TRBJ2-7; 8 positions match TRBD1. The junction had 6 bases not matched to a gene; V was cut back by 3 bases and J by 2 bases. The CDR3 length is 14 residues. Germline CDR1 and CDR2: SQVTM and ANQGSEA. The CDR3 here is CSVDLGTGTYEQYF. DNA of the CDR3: TGCAGCGTTGACCTCGGGACAGGAACCTACGAGCAGTACTTC.

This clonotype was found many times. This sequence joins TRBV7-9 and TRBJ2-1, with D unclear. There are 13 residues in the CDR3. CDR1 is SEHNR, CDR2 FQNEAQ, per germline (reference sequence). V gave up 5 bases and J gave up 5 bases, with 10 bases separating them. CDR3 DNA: TGTGCCAGCAGCCCCCGACCCGACAATGAGCAGTTCTTC. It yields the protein CASSPRPDNEQFF.

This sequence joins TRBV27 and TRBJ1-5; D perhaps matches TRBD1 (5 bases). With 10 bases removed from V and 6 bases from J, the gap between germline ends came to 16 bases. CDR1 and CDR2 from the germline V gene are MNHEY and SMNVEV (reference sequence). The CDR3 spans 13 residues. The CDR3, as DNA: TGTGCCACAGCTACCCGGGGCGGTCAGCCCCAGCATTTT. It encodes CATATRGGQPQHF.

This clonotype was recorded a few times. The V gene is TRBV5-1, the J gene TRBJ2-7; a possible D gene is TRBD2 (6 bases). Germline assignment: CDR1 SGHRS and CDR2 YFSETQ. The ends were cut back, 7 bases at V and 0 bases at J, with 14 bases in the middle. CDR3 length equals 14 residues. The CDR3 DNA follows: TGCGCCAGCTCCTTAGCGGAGAGCTCCTACGAGCAGTACTTC. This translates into CASSLAESSYEQYF.